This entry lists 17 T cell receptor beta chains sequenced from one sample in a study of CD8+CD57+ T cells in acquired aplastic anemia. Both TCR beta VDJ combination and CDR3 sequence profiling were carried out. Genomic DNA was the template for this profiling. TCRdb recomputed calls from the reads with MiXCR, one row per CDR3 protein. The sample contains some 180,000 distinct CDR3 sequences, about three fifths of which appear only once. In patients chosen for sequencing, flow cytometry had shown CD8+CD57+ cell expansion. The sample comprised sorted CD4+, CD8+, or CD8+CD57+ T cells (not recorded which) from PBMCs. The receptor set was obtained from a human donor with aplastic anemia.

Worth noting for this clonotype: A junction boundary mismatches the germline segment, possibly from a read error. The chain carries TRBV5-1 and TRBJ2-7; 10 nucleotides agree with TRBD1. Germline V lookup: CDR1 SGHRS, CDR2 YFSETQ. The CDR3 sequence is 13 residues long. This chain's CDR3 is CASSDRGLHERYF. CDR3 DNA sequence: TGCGCCAGCAGCGACAGGGGGCTACACGAGCGGTACTTC.

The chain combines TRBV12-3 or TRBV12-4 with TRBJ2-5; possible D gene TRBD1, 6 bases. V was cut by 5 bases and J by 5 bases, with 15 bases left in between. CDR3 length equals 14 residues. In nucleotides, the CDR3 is TGTGCCAGCAGTACTGTCCGGACAGTGGAGACCCAGTACTTC. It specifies CASSTVRTVETQYF.

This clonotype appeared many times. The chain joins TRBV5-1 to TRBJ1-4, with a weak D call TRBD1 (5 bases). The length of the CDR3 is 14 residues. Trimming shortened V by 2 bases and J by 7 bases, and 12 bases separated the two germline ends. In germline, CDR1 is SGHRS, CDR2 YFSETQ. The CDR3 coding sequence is TGCGCCAGCAGCTTCGGAGGGGAGGGTGAAAAACTGTTTTTT. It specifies CASSFGGEGEKLFF.

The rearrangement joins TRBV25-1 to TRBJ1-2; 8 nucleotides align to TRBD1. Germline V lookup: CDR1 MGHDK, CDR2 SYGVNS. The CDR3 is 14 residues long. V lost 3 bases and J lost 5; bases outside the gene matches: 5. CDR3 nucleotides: TGTGCCAGCAGTGAGGCAGGGGGCTATTATGGCTACACCTTC. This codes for CASSEAGGYYGYTF.

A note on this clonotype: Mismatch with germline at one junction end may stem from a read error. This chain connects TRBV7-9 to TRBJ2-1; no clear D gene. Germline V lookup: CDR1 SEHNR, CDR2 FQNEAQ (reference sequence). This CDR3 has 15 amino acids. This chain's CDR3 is CASGLASPSYNGQFF. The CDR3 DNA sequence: TGTGCCAGCGGCTTAGCATCCCCGTCCTACAATGGGCAGTTCTTC.

CDR3 residues: CASSQETGEETQYF. The CDR3 coding sequence is TGTGCCAGCAGCCAGGAGACAGGGGAAGAGACCCAGTACTTC. This rearrangement joins TRBV3-1 to TRBJ2-5; 8 bases agree with TRBD1. Germline lookup yields CDR1 LGHDT and CDR2 YNNKEL (reference sequence). The CDR3 has 14 residues. Germline trimming cut 3 bases from V and 3 bases from J; bases unmatched to any gene: 3.

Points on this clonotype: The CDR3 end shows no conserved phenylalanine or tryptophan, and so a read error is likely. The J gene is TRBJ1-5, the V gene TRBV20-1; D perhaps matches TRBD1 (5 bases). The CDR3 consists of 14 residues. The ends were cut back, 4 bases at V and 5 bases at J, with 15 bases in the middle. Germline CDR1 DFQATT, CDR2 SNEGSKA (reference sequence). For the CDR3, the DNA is TGCAGTGCTACCACGGGGCCCGCGGATCAGCCCCAGCATTCT. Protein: CSATTGPADQPQHS.

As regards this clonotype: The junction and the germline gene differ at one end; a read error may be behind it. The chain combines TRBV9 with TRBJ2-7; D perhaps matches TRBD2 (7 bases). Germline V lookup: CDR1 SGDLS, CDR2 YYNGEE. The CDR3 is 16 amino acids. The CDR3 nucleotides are TGCGCCAGCAGTGAGGGAGGGGGTGGGGGCCCCTACGAGCAGTACTTC. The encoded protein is CASSEGGGGGPYEQYF.

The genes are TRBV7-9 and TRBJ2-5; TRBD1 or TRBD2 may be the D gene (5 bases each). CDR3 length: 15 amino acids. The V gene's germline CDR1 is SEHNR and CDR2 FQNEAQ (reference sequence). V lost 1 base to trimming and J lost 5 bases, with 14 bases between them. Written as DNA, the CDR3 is TGTGCCAGCAGCTTAGTTGGGGGTTTGAGTGAGACCCAGTACTTC. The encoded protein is CASSLVGGLSETQYF.

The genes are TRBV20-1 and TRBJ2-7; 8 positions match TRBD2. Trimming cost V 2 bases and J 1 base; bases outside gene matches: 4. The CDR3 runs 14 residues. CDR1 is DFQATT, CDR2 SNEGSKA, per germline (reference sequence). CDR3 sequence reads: CSARLAGRSYEQYF. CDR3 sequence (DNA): TGCAGTGCTAGACTAGCGGGCCGTTCCTACGAGCAGTACTTC.

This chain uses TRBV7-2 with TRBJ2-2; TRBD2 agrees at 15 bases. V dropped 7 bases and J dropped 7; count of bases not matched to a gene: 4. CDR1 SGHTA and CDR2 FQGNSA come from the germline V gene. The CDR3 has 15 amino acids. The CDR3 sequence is CASMGLAGGGGELFF. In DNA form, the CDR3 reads TGTGCCAGCATGGGACTAGCGGGAGGAGGCGGGGAGCTGTTTTTT.

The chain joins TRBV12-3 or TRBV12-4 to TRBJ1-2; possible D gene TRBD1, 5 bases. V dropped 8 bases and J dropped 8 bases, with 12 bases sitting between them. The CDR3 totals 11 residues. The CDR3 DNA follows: TGTGCCAGCTCGGCGGGGGAAGGCTACACCTTC. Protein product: CASSAGEGYTF.

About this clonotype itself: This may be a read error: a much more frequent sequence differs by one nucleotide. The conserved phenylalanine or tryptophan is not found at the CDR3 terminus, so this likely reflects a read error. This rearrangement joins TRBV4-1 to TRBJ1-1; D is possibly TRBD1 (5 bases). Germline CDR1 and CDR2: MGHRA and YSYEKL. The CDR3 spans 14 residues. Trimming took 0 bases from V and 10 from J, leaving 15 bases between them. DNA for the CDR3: TGCGCCAGCAGCCAAGATTCGAAGCAGGGAAGAGCTTTCCTT. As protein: CASSQDSKQGRAFL.

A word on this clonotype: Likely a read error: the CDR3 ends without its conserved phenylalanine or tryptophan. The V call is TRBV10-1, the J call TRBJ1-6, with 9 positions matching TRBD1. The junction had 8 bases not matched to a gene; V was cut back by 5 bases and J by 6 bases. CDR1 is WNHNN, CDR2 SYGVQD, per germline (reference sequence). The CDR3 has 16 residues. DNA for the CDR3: TGCGCCAGCAGTTACGTACAGGGGGCCGGTAATTCACCCCTCCACTCT. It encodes CASSYVQGAGNSPLHS.

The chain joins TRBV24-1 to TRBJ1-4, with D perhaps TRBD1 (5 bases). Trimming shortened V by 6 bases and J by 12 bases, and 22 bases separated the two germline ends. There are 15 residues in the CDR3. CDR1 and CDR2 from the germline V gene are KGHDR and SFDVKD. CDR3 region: CATSYDRLGREELFF. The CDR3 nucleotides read TGTGCCACCAGTTATGATCGCTTAGGCAGGGAGGAACTGTTTTTT.

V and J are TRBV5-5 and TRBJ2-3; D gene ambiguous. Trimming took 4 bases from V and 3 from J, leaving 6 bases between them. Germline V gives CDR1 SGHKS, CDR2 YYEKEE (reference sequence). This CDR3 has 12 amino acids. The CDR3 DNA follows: TGTGCCAGCAGCCCCGTTACAGATACGCAGTATTTT. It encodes CASSPVTDTQYF.

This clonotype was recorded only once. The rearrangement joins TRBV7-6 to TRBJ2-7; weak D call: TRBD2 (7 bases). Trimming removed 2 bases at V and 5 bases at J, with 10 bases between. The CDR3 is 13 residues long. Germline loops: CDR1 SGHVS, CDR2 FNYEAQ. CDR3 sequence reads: CASSLRGANEQYF. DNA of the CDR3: TGTGCCAGCAGCTTACGGGGGGCGAACGAGCAGTACTTC.